This T cell receptor (beta chain) comes out of a study of OX40 agonist ivuxolimab in advanced cancers. Sequencing used immunoSEQ multiplex PCR; TCRdb keeps in-frame clones, though not all of them. The sample lists tens of thousands of clones, 70% to 90% occurring once. This clonotype was obtained from an adult with an advanced solid tumor such as melanoma, head and neck, liver or kidney cancer. The material was CD4+ or CD8+ T cells sorted from blood, obtained in a trial of the OX40 agonist ivuxolimab.

For the CDR3, the DNA is TGTGCCAGCAGTGAACCCCTCACCGGGGAGCTGTTTTTT. This gives the protein CASSEPLTGELFF. This sequence joins TRBV6-1 and TRBJ2-2; D unresolved. The V gene lost 2 bases and the J gene lost 4 bases, with 5 bases spanning the gap. Germline V gene data show CDR1 as MNHNS and CDR2 as SASEGT. CDR3 length: 13 residues.